The rows below give T cell receptor beta chains drawn from one sample of a study of T-cell memory formation after mild COVID-19. Each CDR3 protein gets one entry after TCRdb re-called the 5' RACE reads with MiXCR. The sample records 85,000 to 120,000 distinct CDR3 sequences, roughly 12% being singletons. The specimen sequenced was PBMCs or a T cell subset sorted from them (not recorded which). These receptors all stem from an adult woman who had mild COVID-19 (a few samples of this study predate the infection). Cell type and time point are not known. Each CDR3 is given with its conserved first and last residue. The D gene is left open where the match is weak. Rows give clone size only sometimes, using once, few, many, or a class for an expanded clone.

CDR3nt	CDR3aa	d_gene	abundance	v_gene	j_gene
TGTGCCAGCAGGCCCAGGGGGCGCGAGGATAATTCACCCCTCCACTTT	CASRPRGREDNSPLHF	TRBD1	few	TRBV2	TRBJ1-6
TGTGCCAGCAGTTTCGGGACTAGCGGGGCTCTGTGGTCCAATGAGCAGTTCTTC	CASSFGTSGALWSNEQFF	TRBD2	many	TRBV12-3/TRBV12-4	TRBJ2-1
TGTGCCAGCAGCGCAAGACGGGCGGGGGAGACCCAGTACTTC	CASSARRAGETQYF	-	few	TRBV7-9	TRBJ2-5
TGTGCCAGCAGCCAACAGGGGGGCTACGAGCAGTACTTC	CASSQQGGYEQYF	TRBD1	few	TRBV12-3/TRBV12-4	TRBJ2-7
TGCGCCAGCAGCTTTGGGCTAGCGGGCGGTGACGAGCAGTACTTC	CASSFGLAGGDEQYF	TRBD2	-	TRBV5-1	TRBJ2-7
TGTGCCAGCAGTTTTTCGGAAGGGAATCATTACGCAGCTTTCTTT	CASSFSEGNHYAAFF	-	few	TRBV6-5	TRBJ1-1
TGTGCCAGCCGACCCGTATCGGTGCAGGGGAACAGCTATGGCTACACCTTC	CASRPVSVQGNSYGYTF	-	few	TRBV6-5	TRBJ1-2
TGTGCCACCAGTGATTTGAAGGCAGGGTTTACGTCTTATAATTCACCCCTCCACTTT	CATSDLKAGFTSYNSPLHF	-	-	TRBV24-1	TRBJ1-6
TGTGCCAGCAATGGGCTAGCGGGAGTTGGAGAGCAGTTCTTC	CASNGLAGVGEQFF	TRBD2	many	TRBV2	TRBJ2-1
TGTGCCAGCAGGCGGGAGGGGTTCAATGAGCAGTTCTTC	CASRREGFNEQFF	TRBD2	few	TRBV5-5	TRBJ2-1
TGTGCCAGCAGCGTGACTAGCGGGAACTTTGGAGATACGCAGTATTTT	CASSVTSGNFGDTQYF	TRBD2	few	TRBV9	TRBJ2-3
TGTGCCAGCAGCTTATCCTTGGGCGGGGGGACAGGAGATGAGCAGTTCTTC	CASSLSLGGGTGDEQFF	-	-	TRBV7-3	TRBJ2-1
TGTGCCAGCAGCGGTCAGGGGACGGGCACCGGGGAGCTGTTTTTT	CASSGQGTGTGELFF	-	-	TRBV7-9	TRBJ2-2
TGTGCCAGCAGTCCGCACTGGCGGGAGGGGTACAATGAGCAGTTCTTC	CASSPHWREGYNEQFF	TRBD2	-	TRBV27	TRBJ2-1